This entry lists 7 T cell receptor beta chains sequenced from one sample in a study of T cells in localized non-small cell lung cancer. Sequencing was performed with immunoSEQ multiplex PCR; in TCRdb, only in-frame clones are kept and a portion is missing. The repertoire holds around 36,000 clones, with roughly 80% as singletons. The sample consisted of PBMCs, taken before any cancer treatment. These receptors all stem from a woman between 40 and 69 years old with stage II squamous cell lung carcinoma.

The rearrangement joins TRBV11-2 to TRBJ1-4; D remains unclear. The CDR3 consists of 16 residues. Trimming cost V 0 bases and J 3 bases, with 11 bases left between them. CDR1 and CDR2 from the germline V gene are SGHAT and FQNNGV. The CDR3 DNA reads TGTGCCAGCAGCTTAGATGCCCGGTTGGCTAATGAAAAACTGTTTTTT. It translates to CASSLDARLANEKLFF.

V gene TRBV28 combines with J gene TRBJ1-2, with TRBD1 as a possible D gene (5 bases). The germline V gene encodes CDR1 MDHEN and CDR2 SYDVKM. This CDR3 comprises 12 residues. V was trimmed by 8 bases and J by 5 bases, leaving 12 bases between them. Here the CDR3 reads CASQGAGYGYTF. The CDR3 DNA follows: TGTGCCAGCCAAGGGGCTGGGTATGGCTACACCTTC.

CDR3 region: CASSFSRGLGGTQYF. The CDR3 DNA sequence: TGTGCCAGCAGTTTTTCGAGGGGGCTGGGAGGTACGCAGTATTTT. This chain connects TRBV6-5 to TRBJ2-3; a weak D match, TRBD1 (7 bases). Germline V CDR1 and CDR2: MNHEY, SVGAGI. V was cut by 4 bases and J by 8 bases, with 19 bases left in between. The CDR3 sequence is 15 residues long.

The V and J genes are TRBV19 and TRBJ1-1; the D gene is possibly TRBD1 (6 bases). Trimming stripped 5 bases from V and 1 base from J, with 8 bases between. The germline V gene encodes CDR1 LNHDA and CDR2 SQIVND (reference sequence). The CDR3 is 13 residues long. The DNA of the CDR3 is TGTGCCAGTAGTCGGACAGAGAACACTGAAGCTTTCTTT. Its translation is CASSRTENTEAFF.

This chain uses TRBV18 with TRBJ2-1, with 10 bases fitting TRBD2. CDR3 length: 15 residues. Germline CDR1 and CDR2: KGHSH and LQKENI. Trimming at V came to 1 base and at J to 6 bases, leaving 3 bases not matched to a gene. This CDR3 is CASSPRASGSNEQFF. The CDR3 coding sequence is TGTGCCAGCTCACCACGGGCTAGCGGGAGCAATGAGCAGTTCTTC.

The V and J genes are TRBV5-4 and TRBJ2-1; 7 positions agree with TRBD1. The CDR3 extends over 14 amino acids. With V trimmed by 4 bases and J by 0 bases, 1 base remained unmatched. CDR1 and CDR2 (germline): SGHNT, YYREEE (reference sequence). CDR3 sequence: CASSRDSSYNEQFF. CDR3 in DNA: TGTGCCAGCAGCAGGGACAGCTCCTACAATGAGCAGTTCTTC.

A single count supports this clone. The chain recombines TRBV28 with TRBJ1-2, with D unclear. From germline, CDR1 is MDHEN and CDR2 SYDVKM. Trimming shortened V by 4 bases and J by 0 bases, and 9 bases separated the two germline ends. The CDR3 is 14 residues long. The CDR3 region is CASSSVEANYGYTF. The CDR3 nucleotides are TGTGCCAGCAGTTCGGTGGAGGCTAACTATGGCTACACCTTC.